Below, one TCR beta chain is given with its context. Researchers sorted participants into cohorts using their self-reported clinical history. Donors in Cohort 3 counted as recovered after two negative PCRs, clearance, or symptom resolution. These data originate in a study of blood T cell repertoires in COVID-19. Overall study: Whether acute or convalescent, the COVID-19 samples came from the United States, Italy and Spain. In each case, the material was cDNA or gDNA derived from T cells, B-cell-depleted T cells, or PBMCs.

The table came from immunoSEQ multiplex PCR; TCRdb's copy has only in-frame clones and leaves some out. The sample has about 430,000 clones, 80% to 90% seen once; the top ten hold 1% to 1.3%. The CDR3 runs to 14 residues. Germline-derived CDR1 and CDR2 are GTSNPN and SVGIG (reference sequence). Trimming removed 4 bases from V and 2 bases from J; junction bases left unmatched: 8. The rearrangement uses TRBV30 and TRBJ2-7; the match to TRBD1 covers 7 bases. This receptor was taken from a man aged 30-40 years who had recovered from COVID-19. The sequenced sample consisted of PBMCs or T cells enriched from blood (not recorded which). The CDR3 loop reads CAWNNQDRPYEQYF. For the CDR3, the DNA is TGTGCCTGGAACAACCAGGACAGGCCCTACGAGCAGTACTTC.